The 17 T cell receptor beta chains listed next were all sequenced from one sample in a study of blood T cell repertoires in COVID-19. Measured with immunoSEQ multiplex PCR; TCRdb has only the in-frame clones, and not every one. The table lists 130,000 to 150,000 clones, around 80% of them singletons. Sequencing input: peripheral blood. The receptors originated from a man aged 55 to 69 with active or convalescent COVID-19.

The rearrangement links TRBV3-1 (or the pseudogene TRBV3-2) to TRBJ1-5; the D is unclear. This CDR3 has 16 residues. Trimming pared 1 base from V and 2 bases from J, leaving 12 bases between. CDR1 and CDR2 (germline): LGHDT, YNNKEL (reference sequence). The DNA of the CDR3 is TGTGCCAGCAGCCAAGGAGGAACCCCCGGCAATCAGCCCCAGCATTTT. Encoded protein: CASSQGGTPGNQPQHF.

The CDR3 nucleotides are TGCGCCAGCAGGACCGGGACAGGGGATGGGGATACGCAGTATTTT. Amino acids: CASRTGTGDGDTQYF. The chain couples TRBV10-1 to TRBJ2-3; 10 bases line up with TRBD1. The CDR3 is 15 amino acids. With V trimmed by 6 bases and J by 6 bases, 9 bases remained unmatched. CDR1 is WNHNN, CDR2 SYGVQD, per germline (reference sequence).

The sample holds a few counts of this clone. The rearrangement joins TRBV28 to TRBJ2-5; 14 bases match TRBD2. Trimming took 4 bases from V and 4 from J; bases not matched to a gene: 5. CDR3 size: 16 residues. Germline CDR1 and CDR2: MDHEN and SYDVKM. This CDR3 reads CASSSPGLAGVETQYF. The CDR3 region has the DNA TGTGCCAGCAGTTCACCGGGACTAGCGGGAGTAGAGACCCAGTACTTC.

This clone has a handful of counts. The V and J genes are TRBV2 and TRBJ2-2; 7 bases match TRBD2. This CDR3 is 16 amino acids long. The germline V gene has CDR1 SNHLY and CDR2 FYNNEI. Trimming removed 8 bases from V and 7 bases from J; junction bases left unmatched: 16. DNA for the CDR3: TGTGCCAGCTTTCAACTAGGCGGGAGAAGAATCGGGGAGCTGTTTTTT. Translation gives CASFQLGGRRIGELFF.

The chain uses TRBV19 and TRBJ1-4; TRBD1 might be the D (6 bases). The CDR3 loop spans 11 amino acids. V lost 8 bases, J lost 8 bases, and 9 bases lay in between. Germline assignment: CDR1 LNHDA and CDR2 SQIVND (reference sequence). The CDR3 is CASGGGEKLFF. The CDR3 DNA sequence: TGTGCCAGTGGGGGCGGCGAAAAACTGTTTTTT.

This chain links TRBV7-8 with TRBJ2-5; maybe TRBD2 (6 bases). Germline V gene lookup returns CDR1 SGHVS and CDR2 FQNEAQ. Trimming shortened V by 2 bases and J by 3 bases, and 16 bases separated the two germline ends. CDR3 length: 16 residues. CDR3 region: CASSLIELALKETQYF. The CDR3 DNA is TGTGCCAGCAGCTTAATTGAACTAGCTCTAAAAGAGACCCAGTACTTC.

The rearrangement joins TRBV13 to TRBJ1-2; 7 bases map to TRBD1. V shed 2 bases, J shed 3 bases, and the junction held 12 bases outside the gene matches. Germline loops: CDR1 PRHDT, CDR2 FYEKMQ (reference sequence). The CDR3 loop spans 17 amino acids. As DNA, the CDR3 is TGTGCCAGCAGCTTAAGAGACTACCGGGGACAGTACTATGGCTACACCTTC. This codes for CASSLRDYRGQYYGYTF.

The chain has TRBV9 and TRBJ1-1; no clear D. Looked up from germline, CDR1 is SGDLS and CDR2 is YYNGEE. With 0 bases removed from V and 4 bases from J, the gap between germline ends came to 13 bases. CDR3 length equals 15 residues. The CDR3 region is CASSVDGEVSTEAFF. The CDR3 DNA reads as TGTGCCAGCAGCGTAGATGGGGAGGTTTCCACTGAAGCTTTCTTT.

The rearrangement joins TRBV12-3 or TRBV12-4 to TRBJ2-2; D might be TRBD2 (6 bases). The CDR3 covers 13 residues. The germline V and J ends were trimmed by 4 bases and 7 bases, with 10 bases remaining between them. The CDR3 here is CASSSRDFGELFF. The CDR3 DNA sequence: TGTGCCAGCAGTTCCAGGGACTTCGGGGAGCTGTTTTTT.

The V gene is TRBV30, the J gene TRBJ2-3; 11 nucleotides match TRBD2. In germline, CDR1 is GTSNPN, CDR2 SVGIG (reference sequence). Unmatched junction bases numbered 15, after V lost 2 bases and J lost 2 bases. This CDR3 spans 19 amino acids. The CDR3 here is CAWSTLGWASGRLTDTQYF. The CDR3 nucleotides read TGTGCCTGGAGTACTCTGGGGTGGGCTAGCGGGAGGCTCACAGATACGCAGTATTTT. Together with reference TRBV30 and TRBJ2-3, the CDR3 gives the full variable domain: SQTIHQWPATLVQPVGSPLSLECTVEGTSNPNLYWYRQAAGRGLQLLFYSVGIGQISSEVPQNLSASRPQDRQFILSSKKLLLSDSGFYLCAWSTLGWASGRLTDTQYFGPGTRLTVL.

The chain has TRBV5-4 and TRBJ1-1, with D possibly TRBD1 on 6 matching bases. Germline loops: CDR1 SGHNT, CDR2 YYREEE (reference sequence). This CDR3 comprises 13 residues. V dropped 4 bases and J dropped 7 bases, with 14 bases sitting between them. This CDR3 is CASSITETGEAFF. CDR3 bases: TGTGCCAGCAGCATTACGGAGACAGGTGAAGCTTTCTTT.

The V and J genes are TRBV6-5 and TRBJ2-5, with D perhaps matching TRBD2 (6 bases). V was pared by 6 bases and J by 5 bases, with 16 bases between. This CDR3 contains 14 residues. CDR1 MNHEY and CDR2 SVGAGI come from the germline V gene. The CDR3, as DNA: TGTGCCAGCAGCTCGTCCCGGGGGTCCGAGACCCAGTACTTC. As protein: CASSSSRGSETQYF.

The chain recombines TRBV24-1 with TRBJ2-1; 10 nucleotides line up with TRBD2. The CDR3 contains 14 residues. J lost 8 bases, V lost 5 bases, and 5 bases had no gene match. Looked up from germline, CDR1 is KGHDR and CDR2 is SFDVKD. CDR3: CATSASGSIDEQFF. CDR3 in DNA: TGTGCCACCAGTGCTAGCGGGAGTATCGATGAGCAGTTCTTC.

The chain is built from TRBV7-2 and TRBJ2-2, with 7 bases matching TRBD2. The CDR3 runs 15 residues. Germline CDR1 and CDR2: SGHTA and FQGNSA. Trimming cost V 7 bases and J 1 base; bases outside gene matches: 6. Written as DNA, the CDR3 is TGTGCCAGCACACTGCGGGGGATGAACACCGGGGAGCTGTTTTTT. Protein: CASTLRGMNTGELFF.

The chain links TRBV11-3 to TRBJ1-1; weak D call: TRBD1 (5 bases). Germline lookup yields CDR1 SGHNT and CDR2 YENEEA. V was trimmed by 6 bases and J by 6 bases, leaving 8 bases between them. This CDR3 contains 11 residues. The DNA of the CDR3 is TGTGCCAGCAGTGACAGCGCTGAAGCTTTCTTT. Encoded protein: CASSDSAEAFF.

The chain has TRBV10-3 and TRBJ2-1; 9 positions agree with TRBD1. The CDR3 is 16 residues long. The junction had 9 bases not matched to a gene; V was cut back by 2 bases and J by 7 bases. The germline V gene has CDR1 ENHRY and CDR2 SYGVKD. CDR3 amino acids: CAISEPPGQGMNEQFF. For the CDR3, the DNA is TGTGCCATCAGTGAGCCGCCGGGACAGGGAATGAATGAGCAGTTCTTC.

CDR3 in DNA: TGTGCCAGCAGCCAAGAGGGACTAGCGGGAAGCGCGTACTTC. It specifies CASSQEGLAGSAYF. This sequence joins TRBV3-1 (or the pseudogene TRBV3-2) and TRBJ2-5, with 13 bases aligning to TRBD2. V lost 0 bases and J lost 13; bases outside the gene matches: 5. The germline V gene has CDR1 LGHDT and CDR2 YNNKEL (reference sequence). The CDR3 loop spans 14 amino acids.